The rows below give T cell receptor beta chains drawn from one sample of a study of T cells in Graves' hyperthyroidism and ophthalmopathy. MiXCR was run by TCRdb on the multiplex PCR reads, yielding one entry per CDR3 protein. The sample shows about 300,000 distinct CDR3 sequences, 13% of them seen only once. Sequenced sample: blood. Every receptor here comes from a young woman with Graves' hyperthyroidism that later progressed to Graves' ophthalmopathy. Both conserved end residues are part of each CDR3. The D gene is left open where the match is weak. Clone size is shown for a subset of rows, as once, few, many or a class of expanded clone.

>TRBJ2-2|18|TRBV3-1|TRBD1|many
TGTGCCAGCAGCCATCTCGACAGGGTAGCGCTCGGCACCGGGGAGCTGTTTTTT
CASSHLDRVALGTGELFF
>TRBJ2-7|14|TRBV11-2|NA|many
TGTGCCAGCAGTAAGAGCACGTTCTCCTACGAGCAGTACTTC
CASSKSTFSYEQYF
>TRBJ1-1|12|TRBV5-4|NA|NA
TGTGCCAGCAGCGCGGATTACGCTGAAGCTTTCTTT
CASSADYAEAFF
>TRBJ2-1|14|TRBV7-3|TRBD2|few
TGTGCCAGCAGCTGGGTGGGGGGGGGTGGTGAGCAGTTCTTC
CASSWVGGGGEQFF
>TRBJ2-3|12|TRBV11-2|NA|many
TGTGCCAGCAGCCCCCCGATTGGGGCGCAGTATTTT
CASSPPIGAQYF
>TRBJ2-2|14|TRBV20-1|NA|NA
TGCAGTGCTAGCGGGCCAAAGAACACCGGGGAGCTGTTTTTT
CSASGPKNTGELFF
>TRBJ1-6|15|TRBV30|TRBD1|many
TGTGCCTGGAGGGGACAGCGGGTTTTCAATTCACCCCTCCACTTT
CAWRGQRVFNSPLHF
>TRBJ2-7|16|TRBV28|NA|many
TGTGCCAGCAGTTTCCCCTCGACAGGTTTCAACTACGAGCAGTACTTC
CASSFPSTGFNYEQYF
>TRBJ2-4|15|TRBV5-4|NA|many
TGTGCCAGCAGTCTTGGTTCGGGCACCCAAAACATTCAGTACTTC
CASSLGSGTQNIQYF
>TRBJ2-7|15|TRBV5-1|NA|few
TGCGCCAGCAGCTTGGCTGCAGGGAATTGGTACGAGCAGTACTTC
CASSLAAGNWYEQYF
>TRBJ2-5|15|TRBV27|TRBD2|many
TGTGCCAGCAGTTTGCTAGCGGGGGCCCAAGAGACCCAGTACTTC
CASSLLAGAQETQYF
>TRBJ2-7|15|TRBV6-2/TRBV6-3|TRBD1|many
TGTGCCAGCAGCGATCCGGGACAGGTCTCCTACGAGCAGTACTTC
CASSDPGQVSYEQYF
>TRBJ2-7|15|TRBV7-6|TRBD1|NA
TGTGCCAGCACCCAGGGGGAAGGGTCCTACAATGAGCAGTACTTC
CASTQGEGSYNEQYF
>TRBJ2-1|16|TRBV29-1|TRBD2|many
TGCAGCGTTGCTGGACTAGCGGGGAATCCTTCAGATGAGCAGTTCTTC
CSVAGLAGNPSDEQFF
>TRBJ1-4|13|TRBV10-3|NA|NA
TGTGCCATCAGTGAGGACGACGCCCCAAAACTGTTTTTT
CAISEDDAPKLFF
>TRBJ2-2|20|TRBV4-3|TRBD2|NA
TGCGCCAGCAGCCAAGATCTCCCGACTAGCGGGAGTTGGTATGCCGGGGAGCTGTTTTTT
CASSQDLPTSGSWYAGELFF
>TRBJ2-7|15|TRBV7-9|TRBD2|many
TGTGCCAGCAGCTTAGGGGCGGGAGCCCCCTACGAGCAGTACTTC
CASSLGAGAPYEQYF
>TRBJ1-2|14|TRBV28|TRBD1|many
TGTGCCAGCAGTTCGAGGGGGCGCAACTATGGCTACACCTTC
CASSSRGRNYGYTF
>TRBJ1-3|17|TRBV12-3/TRBV12-4|NA|many
TGTGCCAGCAGTTTTGGGCCCGAGGAAGACTCTGGAAACACCATATATTTT
CASSFGPEEDSGNTIYF
>TRBJ1-5|16|TRBV28|NA|NA
TGTGCCAGCAGATCGCAGGCAGGAGGGTACAATCAGCCCCAGCATTTT
CASRSQAGGYNQPQHF
>TRBJ2-2|13|TRBV7-2|TRBD1|NA
TGTGCCAGCAGCCCTCAGGGGGTCGGGGAGCTGTTTTTT
CASSPQGVGELFF
>TRBJ2-1|16|TRBV24-1|TRBD1|many
TGTGCCACCAGCGGGGTCGGGACAGGGGCCTACAATGAGCAGTTCTTC
CATSGVGTGAYNEQFF
>TRBJ2-3|14|TRBV30|NA|many
TGTGCCTGGAGCGAGGACGCCAGCACAGATACGCAGTATTTT
CAWSEDASTDTQYF
>TRBJ1-1|11|TRBV7-2|NA|many
TGTGCCACCGCCAGGGTAGCTGAAGCTTTCTTT
CATARVAEAFF
>TRBJ1-2|15|TRBV9|TRBD1|many
TGTGCCAGCAGCGTAGCTGGACAGGGTGCCTATGGCTACACCTTC
CASSVAGQGAYGYTF